The TCR beta chain under discussion was sequenced for a study of blood T cell repertoires in COVID-19. For the study at large: Researchers got acute and convalescent COVID-19 samples from the United States, Italy and Spain. T cells, B-cell-depleted T cells, or PBMCs supplied cDNA or gDNA.

The CDR3 is made up of 17 amino acids. In germline, CDR1 is MNHEY, CDR2 SMNVEV (reference sequence). Trimming cost V 2 bases and J 1 base; bases outside gene matches: 11. The table lists this clone with a count of one. Source study methods: Counts of nucleated cells, estimated from reference gene primer amplification, were obtained. Profiling relied on immunoSEQ multiplex PCR, and the TCRdb table lists in-frame clones only, not all of them. V, J and clone size derive from that table, while D and trimming were established from the DNA sequence. The sample carries around 58,000 clones, nearly 90% recorded once.

What was sequenced was peripheral blood. The V gene is TRBV27, the J gene TRBJ2-7; 7 positions match TRBD2. This receptor was obtained from a man between 60 and 75 years old with active COVID-19. Here the CDR3 DNA reads TGTGCCAGCAGTTTACGTCCGGGAGGTTTGAATTCCTACGAGCAGTACTTC. It specifies CASSLRPGGLNSYEQYF.